One sample yielded the 10 T cell receptor beta chains listed below, sequenced in a study of cytomegalovirus exposure and HLA in healthy donors. The primer mix had 60 Vbeta and 13 Jbeta primers. Measured with immunoSEQ multiplex PCR; TCRdb has only the in-frame clones, and not every one. The top ten hold about 1.6% of the sample, which has around 150,000 clones, roughly 82% seen once. The source material was PBMCs. Every receptor here comes from a girl under 18 in good health and CMV-seropositive.

This chain links TRBV4-3 with TRBJ2-1, with 9 bases identical to TRBD2. The trim removed 0 bases at V and 2 bases at J, leaving 5 bases unmatched. The CDR3 runs to 17 residues. Per the germline V gene, CDR1 is LGHNA and CDR2 is YSLEER. The CDR3 coding sequence is TGCGCCAGCAGCCAAGATCGTGCGGGGGGGGCCTACAATGAGCAGTTCTTC. It encodes CASSQDRAGGAYNEQFF.

V gene TRBV28 combines with J gene TRBJ1-1, with D possibly TRBD1 on 6 matching bases. In germline, CDR1 is MDHEN, CDR2 SYDVKM. V was pared by 5 bases and J by 1 base, with 23 bases between. The CDR3 extends over 18 amino acids. CDR3 in amino acids: CASSPSTGYLRRNTEAFF. The CDR3 DNA is TGTGCCAGCAGTCCTTCGACAGGTTATCTTCGTAGGAACACTGAAGCTTTCTTT.

There are a few counts of this clone. The V and J genes are TRBV29-1 and TRBJ2-2; 8 bases fit TRBD2. Trimming took 3 bases from V and 4 from J; bases not matched to a gene: 1. The CDR3 spans 13 residues. The germline gives CDR1 SQVTM, CDR2 ANQGSEA. This chain's CDR3 is CSVERGATGELFF. CDR3 coding DNA: TGCAGCGTTGAGCGGGGGGCCACCGGGGAGCTGTTTTTT.

The J gene is TRBJ2-7, the V gene TRBV5-1, with D tentatively TRBD1 (6 bases). The CDR3 has 14 residues. Trimming pared 0 bases from V and 2 bases from J, leaving 9 bases between. Germline CDR1 is SGHRS and CDR2 is YFSETQ. The CDR3 loop is CASSLEGVPYEQYF. CDR3 sequence (DNA): TGCGCCAGCAGCTTGGAGGGGGTACCCTACGAGCAGTACTTC.

This sequence joins TRBV19 and TRBJ1-2, with TRBD1 matching 12 bases. V lost 6 bases and J lost 0; bases outside the gene matches: 8. The germline V gene encodes CDR1 LNHDA and CDR2 SQIVND (reference sequence). The CDR3 has 17 amino acids. CDR3 in amino acids: CASSHRDRGLSNYGYTF. The CDR3 DNA follows: TGTGCCAGTAGCCACCGGGACAGGGGGCTTTCTAACTATGGCTACACCTTC.

The chain joins TRBV2 to TRBJ1-1; D may be TRBD1 (6 bases). The CDR3 consists of 12 residues. CDR1 SNHLY and CDR2 FYNNEI come from the germline V gene. V lost 11 bases and J lost 5, with 15 bases in between. This CDR3 is CAGETGSTEAFF. DNA of the CDR3: TGTGCCGGGGAAACAGGGTCGACTGAAGCTTTCTTT. Drawing the rest from reference TRBV2 and TRBJ1-1, the complete variable domain is EPEVTQTPSHQVTQMGQEVILRCVPISNHLYFYWYRQILGQKVEFLVSFYNNEISEKSEIFDDQFSVERPDGSNFTLKIRSTKLEDSAMYFCAGETGSTEAFFGQGTRLTVV.

J is TRBJ1-1 and V is TRBV28; D is uncertain. V lost 4 bases to trimming and J lost 0 bases, with 12 bases between them. There are 15 residues in the CDR3. CDR1 is MDHEN and CDR2 is SYDVKM in the germline V gene. The CDR3 region is CASSSGLRMNTEAFF. For the CDR3, the DNA is TGTGCCAGCAGTTCCGGGTTGAGGATGAACACTGAAGCTTTCTTT.

The rearrangement uses TRBV30 and TRBJ1-1; D ambiguous. CDR1 and CDR2 (germline): GTSNPN, SVGIG (reference sequence). The CDR3 totals 14 residues. Trimming cost V 2 bases and J 1 base, with 11 bases left between them. This chain's CDR3 is CAWSRIQTNTEAFF. The CDR3 region has the DNA TGTGCCTGGAGTCGTATACAGACGAACACTGAAGCTTTCTTT. The entire variable domain, with the rest obtained from reference TRBV30 and TRBJ1-1, is as follows: SQTIHQWPATLVQPVGSPLSLECTVEGTSNPNLYWYRQAAGRGLQLLFYSVGIGQISSEVPQNLSASRPQDRQFILSSKKLLLSDSGFYLCAWSRIQTNTEAFFGQGTRLTVV.

This chain links TRBV30 with TRBJ2-7; tentatively, D is TRBD1 (5 bases). The CDR3 runs to 13 residues. V lost 2 bases to trimming and J lost 6 bases, with 14 bases between them. Germline CDR1 and CDR2: GTSNPN and SVGIG (reference sequence). CDR3 sequence reads: CAWSLGRVSEQYF. The CDR3 region has the DNA TGTGCCTGGAGTTTGGGCAGGGTATCCGAGCAGTACTTC.

The chain couples TRBV9 to TRBJ2-5; 13 bases fit TRBD2. CDR3 length equals 17 residues. Germline trimming cut 3 bases from V and 5 bases from J; bases unmatched to any gene: 10. The V gene's germline CDR1 is SGDLS and CDR2 YYNGEE. This CDR3 reads CASSATSGGRFGETQYF. CDR3 nucleotide sequence: TGTGCCAGCAGCGCGACTAGCGGGGGGCGATTTGGGGAGACCCAGTACTTC.